The 19 T cell receptor beta chains presented below share a single source sample, sequenced in a study of CD8+ T cells in alopecia areata. cDNA serving as the sequencing template came from extracted, reverse transcribed RNA. Produced via immunoSEQ multiplex PCR; TCRdb's table is partial and in-frame only. The sample consists of tens of thousands of clones, roughly two fifths of them appearing once. Source material: NKG2D-low CD8+ T cells sorted from blood. The receptor source for this set is a human donor with alopecia areata.

V gene TRBV4-1 combines with J gene TRBJ2-1; 9 bases agree with TRBD1. The CDR3 length is 17 residues. The V gene's germline CDR1 is MGHRA and CDR2 YSYEKL. Trimming at V came to 3 bases and at J to 5 bases, leaving 11 bases not matched to a gene. In DNA form, the CDR3 reads TGCGCCAGCAGCCAGTATTCTCCGGGACAGGGAGACAATGAGCAGTTCTTC. This translates into CASSQYSPGQGDNEQFF.

This clone is a singleton in its sample. The chain employs TRBV13 and TRBJ1-5; D unresolved. The CDR3 spans 14 residues. Looked up from germline, CDR1 is PRHDT and CDR2 is FYEKMQ (reference sequence). Trimming cost V 0 bases and J 7 bases, with 10 bases left between them. CDR3 residues: CASSLGNAGQPQHF. DNA for the CDR3: TGTGCCAGCAGCTTAGGCAACGCGGGGCAGCCCCAGCATTTT.

This clone was counted only a few times. The chain couples TRBV14 to TRBJ2-1, with no clear D. Per germline, CDR1 SGHDN and CDR2 FVKESK. CDR3 length equals 12 residues. Trimming took off 4 bases at V and 8 bases at J, with 9 bases between the two ends. In nucleotides, the CDR3 is TGTGCCAGCAGCCGAAGTACAGATGAGCAGTTCTTC. Translating gives CASSRSTDEQFF.

V and J are TRBV27 and TRBJ1-3; D may be TRBD1 (5 bases). The CDR3 covers 15 residues. V lost 4 bases, J lost 0 bases, and 10 bases lay in between. Germline loops: CDR1 MNHEY, CDR2 SMNVEV (reference sequence). The CDR3: CASSSSGNSGNTIYF. The CDR3 nucleotides read TGTGCCAGCAGTTCCTCAGGGAACTCTGGAAACACCATATATTTT.

The chain uses TRBV29-1 and TRBJ1-4; TRBD1 might be the D (5 bases). V was trimmed by 3 bases and J by 8 bases, leaving 13 bases between them. This CDR3 has 13 amino acids. CDR1 is SQVTM and CDR2 is ANQGSEA in the germline V gene. The CDR3 loop is CSVEVGDAEKLFF. Written as DNA, the CDR3 is TGCAGCGTTGAGGTAGGGGATGCGGAAAAACTGTTTTTT.

The sample holds a few counts of this clone. This CDR3 reads CASSPGSSNYGYTF. The CDR3 DNA reads as TGTGCCAGCAGCCCGGGCAGCTCTAACTATGGCTACACCTTC. The chain employs TRBV9 and TRBJ1-2; D remains ambiguous. Trimming removed 4 bases at V and 0 bases at J, with 10 bases between. Germline V gene sequence: CDR1 SGDLS, CDR2 YYNGEE. The CDR3 extends over 14 amino acids.

The chain joins TRBV25-1 to TRBJ1-2; possibly TRBD1 for D (5 bases). The V and J ends lost 3 bases and 9 bases respectively, with 20 bases between them. This CDR3 comprises 15 residues. The germline V gene has CDR1 MGHDK and CDR2 SYGVNS. CDR3 nucleotides: TGTGCCAGCAGTGACCCCGGAGGAGGGGAAAGAAGCTACACCTTC. Translating it yields CASSDPGGGERSYTF.

The chain combines TRBV29-1 with TRBJ2-3; TRBD1 might be the D (5 bases). With 5 bases removed from V and 1 base from J, the gap between germline ends came to 16 bases. Germline V lookup: CDR1 SQVTM, CDR2 ANQGSEA. This CDR3 contains 15 residues. The CDR3 region has the DNA TGCAGCGTTACCCGGAAGGGCAGGGGCACAGATACGCAGTATTTT. Its translation: CSVTRKGRGTDTQYF.

CDR3 residues: CASSIGTGVSYGYTF. CDR3 bases: TGTGCCAGCAGCATCGGGACAGGGGTTAGCTATGGCTACACCTTC. The chain employs TRBV13 and TRBJ1-2; 10 bases map to TRBD1. Germline CDR1 PRHDT, CDR2 FYEKMQ (reference sequence). J was trimmed by 4 bases and V by 5 bases; bases with no gene match: 7. The CDR3 totals 15 residues.

J is TRBJ2-1 and V is TRBV4-3; D not resolved. The V end lost 0 bases, the J end lost 8 bases, and 11 bases lay between the germline ends. The length of the CDR3 is 14 residues. Looked up from germline, CDR1 is LGHNA and CDR2 is YSLEER. The CDR3 DNA sequence: TGCGCCAGCAGCCAAGAGATAGAATCAGATGAGCAGTTCTTC. Amino acids: CASSQEIESDEQFF.

This clone was recorded a few times. The rearrangement uses TRBV19 and TRBJ1-5, with 7 positions matching TRBD1. The CDR3 runs to 14 residues. J was trimmed by 3 bases and V by 5 bases; bases with no gene match: 4. CDR1 is LNHDA and CDR2 is SQIVND in the germline V gene (reference sequence). CDR3: CASSRGQDNQPQHF. The CDR3 coding sequence is TGTGCCAGTAGTCGTGGACAGGACAATCAGCCCCAGCATTTT.

This rearrangement joins TRBV11-2 to TRBJ2-3; 11 bases map to TRBD2. Losses at the gene ends were 5 bases for V and 4 bases for J; bases not matched to a gene: 2. Germline-derived CDR1 and CDR2 are SGHAT and FQNNGV. This CDR3 spans 14 amino acids. CDR3 amino acids: CASSIAGGADTQYF. The CDR3 DNA reads as TGTGCCAGCAGCATAGCGGGAGGGGCAGATACGCAGTATTTT.

Regarding this clone: The same CDR3 also results from other DNA sequences found in this sample. This chain links TRBV29-1 with TRBJ2-5, with D possibly being TRBD1 (5 bases). V shed 4 bases and J shed 2 bases, with 8 bases lying between them. Germline values: CDR1 SQVTM, CDR2 ANQGSEA. The CDR3 length is 12 residues. The CDR3 loop is CSVGGRQETQYF. The CDR3 nucleotides read TGCAGCGTTGGGGGCAGACAAGAGACCCAGTACTTC.

The chain employs TRBV29-1 and TRBJ2-7, with 12 positions matching TRBD2. V lost 4 bases, J lost 4 bases, and 5 bases stayed unmatched. Germline V lookup: CDR1 SQVTM, CDR2 ANQGSEA. CDR3 size: 14 residues. In DNA form, the CDR3 reads TGCAGCGTTGGCGGACTAGCGGGAATTTACGAGCAGTACTTC. It codes for CSVGGLAGIYEQYF.

This clone occurred a few times. The genes are TRBV19 and TRBJ2-1; D possibly uses TRBD1 or TRBD2 (5 bases each). This CDR3 region has 13 residues. The V gene lost 5 bases and the J gene lost 9 bases, with 14 bases spanning the gap. Germline V gene sequence: CDR1 LNHDA, CDR2 SQIVND (reference sequence). The CDR3 is CASSPSYGGEQFF. The DNA for the CDR3 is TGTGCCAGTAGTCCGTCTTATGGGGGTGAGCAGTTCTTC.

The chain links TRBV27 to TRBJ1-1; D not certain. Trimming cost V 5 bases and J 3 bases, with 13 bases left between them. The CDR3 runs to 14 residues. CDR1 and CDR2 (germline): MNHEY, SMNVEV (reference sequence). The CDR3 loop reads CASSTGRGDTEAFF. CDR3 sequence (DNA): TGTGCCAGCAGTACGGGCCGCGGAGACACTGAAGCTTTCTTT.

The J gene is TRBJ2-7, the V gene TRBV7-9, with D possibly matching TRBD2 (5 bases). V lost 3 bases to trimming and J lost 3 bases, with 9 bases between them. This CDR3 region has 13 residues. The V gene's germline CDR1 is SEHNR and CDR2 FQNEAQ (reference sequence). CDR3 bases: TGTGCCAGCAGCTTTATGGGGAGCTACGAGCAGTACTTC. Protein sequence: CASSFMGSYEQYF.

This clone has only a few counts. This chain connects TRBV29-1 to TRBJ2-7; D possibly corresponds to TRBD1 (5 bases). V lost 2 bases to trimming and J lost 0 bases, with 14 bases between them. Per the germline V gene, CDR1 is SQVTM and CDR2 is ANQGSEA. The CDR3 totals 15 residues. CDR3 nucleotides: TGCAGCGTTGAATATCGCGACAGTCTCTCCTACGAGCAGTACTTC. It yields the protein CSVEYRDSLSYEQYF.

The chain couples TRBV5-6 to TRBJ2-1; the D is unclear. The CDR3 loop spans 13 amino acids. Germline CDR1 reads SGHDT; CDR2 reads YYEEEE. Between the trimmed V and J ends, which lost 2 bases and 7 bases, there was a span of 10 bases. CDR3 loop: CASSLGIPNEQFF. The CDR3 bases are TGTGCCAGCAGCTTAGGCATTCCGAATGAGCAGTTCTTC.